This is a list of T cell receptor beta chains from one sample in a study of blood T cell repertoires in COVID-19. Using immunoSEQ multiplex PCR, the repertoire was profiled, and TCRdb retains in-frame clones only, with some absent. In the table there are 250,000 to 350,000 clones, around four fifths of which are singletons. Sequenced sample: peripheral blood. The receptors come from a woman between 45 and 60 years old with acute or convalescent COVID-19. Both conserved end residues are part of each CDR3. D genes are given only for firm matches. The size field is filled for only some rows; it gives once, few, many or a size class.

>-|-|TRBV7-2|TRBJ1-2
CASSLDGQANLYGYTF
TGTGCCAGCAGCTTAGACGGCCAGGCGAATCTCTATGGCTACACCTTC
>-|-|TRBV29-1|TRBJ1-5
CSVEQGGDQPQHF
TGCAGCGTTGAACAGGGAGGCGATCAGCCCCAGCATTTT
>-|-|TRBV7-2|TRBJ2-7
CASSFRTSSYEQYF
TGTGCCAGCAGCTTCCGTACTAGCTCCTACGAGCAGTACTTC
>-|-|TRBV27|TRBJ1-1
CASSSGISEAFF
TGTGCCAGCAGTTCCGGGATTTCTGAAGCTTTCTTT
>-|TRBD1|TRBV6-2/TRBV6-3|TRBJ1-6
CASSDSGQGGSPLHF
TGTGCCAGCAGTGATTCCGGACAGGGTGGATCACCCCTCCACTTT
>-|TRBD1|TRBV27|TRBJ1-4
CASSFSGTGDEKLFF
TGTGCCAGCAGTTTCTCCGGGACAGGGGATGAAAAACTGTTTTTT
>-|-|TRBV3-1/TRBV3-2|TRBJ2-6
CASSQGMGGANVLTF
TGTGCCAGCAGCCAGGGCATGGGTGGGGCCAACGTCCTGACTTTC
>once|-|TRBV21-1|TRBJ2-1
CASNNRDPRATGQFF
TGTGCCAGTAACAATAGGGATCCTCGGGCGACAGGGCAGTTCTTC
>-|TRBD1|TRBV5-4|TRBJ2-5
CASSKTGTGQETQYF
TGTGCCAGCAGCAAGACCGGGACAGGGCAAGAGACCCAGTACTTC
>few|-|TRBV12-5|TRBJ2-7
CASGRDTYEQYF
TGTGCTAGTGGCAGGGACACCTACGAGCAGTACTTC
>few|-|TRBV23-1|TRBJ2-1
CASRETGENEQFF
TGCGCCAGCAGGGAGACAGGAGAGAATGAGCAGTTCTTC
>few|-|TRBV29-1|TRBJ1-1
CSVARGTEAFF
TGCAGTGTAGCCCGGGGGACTGAAGCTTTCTTT
>few|-|TRBV2|TRBJ1-5
CASSGQGAWQPQHF
TGTGCCAGCAGTGGACAAGGGGCTTGGCAGCCCCAGCATTTT
>-|-|TRBV6-5|TRBJ2-5
CASSLGAIQETQYF
TGTGCCAGCTCCCTAGGGGCGATTCAAGAGACCCAGTACTTC
>once|-|TRBV9|TRBJ2-1
CASSVGGEDNEQFF
TGTGCCAGCAGCGTAGGAGGGGAGGACAATGAGCAGTTCTTC
>-|-|TRBV5-5|TRBJ1-3
CASSEALMSGNTIYF
TGTGCCAGCAGTGAGGCGCTAATGAGCGGAAACACCATATATTTT
>-|TRBD2|TRBV10-1|TRBJ2-5
CASSEWGSGEETQYF
TGCGCCAGCAGTGAGTGGGGTAGCGGGGAAGAGACCCAGTACTTC
>once|-|TRBV2|TRBJ1-3
CASSGQISGNTIYF
TGTGCCAGCAGTGGGCAGATCTCTGGAAACACCATATATTTT
>once|TRBD2|TRBV3-1/TRBV3-2|TRBJ2-2
CASSPLPPGLAGGTGELFF
TGTGCCAGCAGCCCTCTCCCTCCGGGACTAGCGGGAGGGACCGGGGAGCTGTTTTTT
>-|-|TRBV7-9|TRBJ2-2
CASSRVSGTNTGELFF
TGTGCCAGCAGCCGCGTGAGCGGCACGAACACCGGGGAGCTGTTTTTT
>once|-|TRBV2|TRBJ2-5
CAIPGLGQETQYF
TGTGCCATCCCAGGACTGGGGCAAGAGACCCAGTACTTC
>few|TRBD1|TRBV30|TRBJ2-7
CAWSRQGLEEQYF
TGTGCCTGGAGTCGACAGGGGTTAGAGGAGCAGTACTTC
>-|-|TRBV6-5|TRBJ1-2
CASSYGVRGDYGYTF
TGTGCCAGCAGTTACGGGGTTAGGGGCGACTATGGCTACACCTTC
>few|-|TRBV12-3/TRBV12-4|TRBJ1-2
CASSLGPARGYTF
TGTGCCAGCAGCCTGGGCCCAGCAAGGGGCTACACCTTC
>-|-|TRBV18|TRBJ1-2
CASSGARATSNYGYTF
TGTGCCAGCTCTGGGGCCCGGGCCACAAGTAACTATGGCTACACCTTC
>-|-|TRBV5-4|TRBJ2-5
CASSLGSAQSQETQYF
TGTGCCAGCAGCTTGGGGTCTGCACAGAGCCAAGAGACCCAGTACTTC
>-|TRBD1|TRBV5-4|TRBJ2-1
CASSAQGRNEQFF
TGTGCCAGCAGCGCACAGGGGCGGAATGAGCAGTTCTTC
>once|TRBD2|TRBV4-3|TRBJ2-5
CASSQVASGPKETQYF
TGCGCCAGCAGCCAAGTGGCTAGCGGCCCAAAAGAGACCCAGTACTTC
>-|-|TRBV15|TRBJ2-4
CATSRAGEAKNIQYF
TGTGCCACCAGCAGAGCGGGGGAGGCCAAAAACATTCAGTACTTC
>-|-|TRBV6-2/TRBV6-3|TRBJ1-1
CASSYSTGEVNTEAFF
TGTGCCAGCAGTTACAGCACAGGCGAAGTGAACACTGAAGCTTTCTTT
>-|-|TRBV10-3|TRBJ1-1
CAISFDRNTEAFF
TGTGCCATCAGTTTTGACAGGAACACTGAAGCTTTCTTT
>-|-|TRBV6-1|TRBJ1-5
CASSDLNQPQHF
TGTGCCAGCAGTGACCTTAATCAGCCCCAGCATTTT
>-|-|TRBV3-1/TRBV3-2|TRBJ1-3
CASSLGQGNTIYF
TGTGCCAGCAGCCTGGGGCAGGGAAACACCATATATTTT